The 24 T cell receptor beta chains listed next were all sequenced from one sample in a study of cytomegalovirus exposure and HLA in healthy donors (dated by TCRdb to between 2016 and 2019). Libraries came from the immunoSEQ multiplex PCR assay. A mixture of 60 forward primers for TCR Vbeta segments and 13 reverse primers for TCR Jbeta segments was used in the multiplex PCR. The source is immuneACCESS, and TCRdb retained only in-frame sequences with V and J called. Part of the clones is not carried over; for the studies checked, unresolved V genes explain less than half of this, and the remainder is unexplained. In this sample the table shows roughly 100,000 clones, approximately 87% of which occur a single time. 2.5% to 3% of the sample comes from the top ten. The specimen was PBMCs. Receptors originate from a man aged 35 to 55 in good health and CMV-seronegative.

The chain links TRBV6-5 to TRBJ1-2; a weak D match, TRBD1 (6 bases). Per the germline V gene, CDR1 is MNHEY and CDR2 is SVGAGI. Trimming left V 5 bases short and J 6 bases short, with 13 bases between. The CDR3 covers 13 residues. CDR3 sequence (DNA): TGTGCCAGCAGTCGAACAGGGCGTAATGGCTACACCTTC. Amino acids: CASSRTGRNGYTF.

The chain joins TRBV29-1 to TRBJ1-1, with a weak D call TRBD1 (6 bases). Trimming took off 5 bases at V and 5 bases at J, with 21 bases between the two ends. The germline gives CDR1 SQVTM, CDR2 ANQGSEA. This CDR3 is 15 amino acids long. CDR3 bases: TGCAGCGTTCGGGGTAGCGCGGGGGCTGTAACTGAAGCTTTCTTT. This sequence encodes CSVRGSAGAVTEAFF.

This sequence joins TRBV10-2 and TRBJ2-3, with 9 positions matching TRBD2. Per the germline V gene, CDR1 is WSHSY and CDR2 is SAAADI. V lost 4 bases, J lost 2 bases, and 4 bases stayed unmatched. This CDR3 has 15 amino acids. The DNA of the CDR3 is TGCGCCAGCAGTGCTCTAGCGGGGCTCACAGATACGCAGTATTTT. This sequence encodes CASSALAGLTDTQYF.

V and J are TRBV6-6 and TRBJ2-2; possible D gene TRBD1, 6 bases. There are 13 residues in the CDR3. Germline CDR1 reads MNHNY; CDR2 reads SVGAGI (reference sequence). V was pared by 10 bases and J by 6 bases, with 15 bases between. CDR3 sequence (DNA): TGTGCCACCGTCACGGCAGGGGCCGGGGAGCTGTTTTTT. Amino acids: CATVTAGAGELFF.

The rearrangement joins TRBV6-1 to TRBJ1-5; D is ambiguous. CDR1 and CDR2 from the germline V gene are MNHNS and SASEGT. This CDR3 is built from 11 residues. V was trimmed by 9 bases and J by 6 bases, leaving 9 bases between them. CDR3 sequence: CASSFGQPQHF. The DNA of the CDR3 is TGTGCCAGTAGCTTCGGTCAGCCCCAGCATTTT.

This chain connects TRBV1 to TRBJ2-1; the table's D call TRBD1 went unverified against the DNA. TRBV1 is flagged as a pseudogene. The CDR3 is 14 amino acids. The CDR3 sequence: CTSSRGGNYNEQFF. DNA for the CDR3: TGCACCAGCAGCCGAGGGGGCAACTACAATGAGCAGTTCTTC.

This chain uses TRBV5-8 with TRBJ1-2; 8 positions agree with TRBD1. The CDR3 is 15 amino acids. V shed 4 bases, J shed 8 bases, and the junction held 13 bases outside the gene matches. Germline CDR1 SGHTS, CDR2 YDEGEE. The CDR3 nucleotides read TGTGCCAGCAGCCTCACGGGACAGGCAACTAGGGGCTACACCTTC. This translates into CASSLTGQATRGYTF.

This clone showed up just a few times. The V and J genes are TRBV13 and TRBJ2-3, with D uncertain. The V gene's germline CDR1 is PRHDT and CDR2 FYEKMQ (reference sequence). This CDR3 contains 13 residues. Trimming stripped 3 bases from V and 3 bases from J, with 7 bases between. The CDR3 loop is CASSLGWTDTQYF. The DNA for the CDR3 is TGTGCCAGCAGCTTGGGCTGGACAGATACGCAGTATTTT.

This chain connects TRBV30 to TRBJ1-5; 9 bases line up with TRBD1. Per the germline V gene, CDR1 is GTSNPN and CDR2 is SVGIG (reference sequence). Trimming removed 2 bases from V and 2 bases from J; junction bases left unmatched: 4. This CDR3 is 15 amino acids long. The CDR3 coding sequence is TGTGCCTGGAGTCCGGACAGGGGTGGCAATCAGCCCCAGCATTTT. Its protein product is CAWSPDRGGNQPQHF.

The table lists this clone with a few counts. This chain uses TRBV6-5 with TRBJ2-2; D is unclear. This CDR3 is built from 14 residues. Germline values: CDR1 MNHEY, CDR2 SVGAGI. Trimming left V 6 bases short and J 7 bases short, with 15 bases between. The CDR3 DNA sequence: TGTGCCAGCAGCCAGGAAAGGAACCGCGGGGAGCTGTTTTTT. This gives the protein CASSQERNRGELFF.

The chain is built from TRBV6-1 and TRBJ2-7; 10 bases are a match to TRBD1. Germline CDR1 is MNHNS and CDR2 is SASEGT. This CDR3 contains 17 residues. With 3 bases clipped from V and 3 bases from J, the junction kept 11 bases outside the gene matches. CDR3 bases: TGTGCCAGCAGTGACAGAGGGGGGGGACAGGGGTTCTACGAGCAGTACTTC. This gives the protein CASSDRGGGQGFYEQYF.

The chain is built from TRBV10-3 and TRBJ1-2, with D unresolved. Looked up from germline, CDR1 is ENHRY and CDR2 is SYGVKD. V was cut by 10 bases and J by 4 bases, with 16 bases left in between. This CDR3 comprises 13 residues. The CDR3 DNA reads as TGTGCCACCAGAGGAGAGGGCTCCTATGGCTACACCTTC. Its protein product is CATRGEGSYGYTF.

The CDR3 here is CASSLTGLGVTYEQYF. In DNA, the CDR3 is TGTGCCAGTAGTCTCACAGGGTTGGGTGTGACCTACGAGCAGTACTTC. The chain uses TRBV19 and TRBJ2-5; TRBD1 is a possible D gene (6 bases). The end of the DNA is better explained by TRBJ2-7, so the J call may be wrong. Per the germline V gene, CDR1 is LNHDA and CDR2 is SQIVND (reference sequence). The CDR3 runs to 16 residues.

CDR3 nucleotide sequence: TGTGCCAGCAGTTTAGGGGCTCACTATGGCTACACCTTC. This encodes CASSLGAHYGYTF. The V and J genes are TRBV27 and TRBJ1-2; maybe TRBD1 (5 bases). V dropped 2 bases and J dropped 3 bases, with 7 bases sitting between them. Germline CDR1 and CDR2: MNHEY and SMNVEV (reference sequence). There are 13 residues in the CDR3.

This chain uses TRBV9 with TRBJ2-7; 9 positions match TRBD1. In germline, CDR1 is SGDLS, CDR2 YYNGEE. This CDR3 comprises 19 residues. V was clipped by 4 bases and J by 2 bases; unmatched bases: 19. CDR3 sequence: CASSPRPGTGLGATYEQYF. Written as DNA, the CDR3 is TGTGCCAGCAGCCCACGTCCCGGGACAGGGTTGGGGGCGACCTACGAGCAGTACTTC.

V usage is TRBV5-1 and J usage is TRBJ1-2; D is unclear. The CDR3 length is 15 residues. The V gene's germline CDR1 is SGHRS and CDR2 YFSETQ. V gave up 2 bases and J gave up 5 bases, with 16 bases separating them. The CDR3, as DNA: TGCGCCAGCAGCTTCCAGACTCGAGACGTATATGGCTACACCTTC. Its protein product is CASSFQTRDVYGYTF.

The J gene is TRBJ1-3, the V gene TRBV5-6; 7 bases fit TRBD1. The CDR3 spans 14 residues. V was pared by 4 bases and J by 2 bases, with 3 bases of the junction left unmatched. Per germline, CDR1 SGHDT and CDR2 YYEEEE. CDR3 sequence (DNA): TGTGCCAGCAGCAAGGGGGCGGCTGGAAACACCATATATTTT. Protein product: CASSKGAAGNTIYF.

J is TRBJ1-1 and V is TRBV7-2, with TRBD1 as a possible D gene (6 bases). The germline V and J ends were trimmed by 4 bases and 1 base, with 13 bases remaining between them. The germline V gene encodes CDR1 SGHTA and CDR2 FQGNSA. CDR3 length equals 15 residues. The DNA of the CDR3 is TGTGCCAGCAGCTACCAAGACAGGACGAACACTGAAGCTTTCTTT. It translates to CASSYQDRTNTEAFF.

V and J are TRBV30 and TRBJ2-7; 11 bases match TRBD2. The V and J ends lost 2 bases and 2 bases, in that order; junction bases with no gene match: 14. The CDR3 is made up of 18 amino acids. Germline loops: CDR1 GTSNPN, CDR2 SVGIG (reference sequence). CDR3 coding DNA: TGTGCCTGGAGTACTCTCCCAGTAGCGGGGGGGAATACCTACGAGCAGTACTTC. It translates to CAWSTLPVAGGNTYEQYF.

V and J are TRBV6-6 and TRBJ2-5; 11 nucleotides match TRBD2. The J segment lost 5 bases and the V segment lost 6 bases, leaving 5 bases of the junction unmatched. This CDR3 spans 14 amino acids. Germline assignment: CDR1 MNHNY and CDR2 SVGAGI (reference sequence). CDR3 sequence: CASRHRLAGETQYF. The CDR3 region has the DNA TGTGCCAGCAGGCACCGACTAGCGGGGGAGACCCAGTACTTC.

This chain connects TRBV12-5 to TRBJ2-3; TRBD1 is a possible D gene (6 bases). With 6 bases removed from V and 6 bases from J, the gap between germline ends came to 13 bases. Germline CDR1 and CDR2: LGHNT and FRNRAP. The CDR3 totals 13 residues. CDR3 coding DNA: TGTGCTAGTGGCTCACCAGACAGGGATACGCAGTATTTT. Protein sequence: CASGSPDRDTQYF.

V is TRBV10-3 and J is TRBJ2-1; 12 bases match TRBD2. Trimming at V came to 4 bases and at J to 6 bases, leaving 4 bases not matched to a gene. The CDR3 is 15 amino acids. The germline gives CDR1 ENHRY, CDR2 SYGVKD. In DNA form, the CDR3 reads TGTGCCATCAGTGCTCTAGCGGGGGGGCGCAATGAGCAGTTCTTC. Its translation: CAISALAGGRNEQFF.

CDR3: CASSYRPGQLMNTEAFF. The DNA for the CDR3 is TGTGCCAGCAGTTATAGACCGGGACAGCTCATGAACACTGAAGCTTTCTTT. The rearrangement links TRBV11-1 to TRBJ1-1; 7 bases are a match to TRBD1. The V segment lost 6 bases and the J segment 0 bases; nucleotides outside the gene matches: 13. The CDR3 is 17 residues long. CDR1 is SGHAT, CDR2 FQDESV, per germline (reference sequence).

This chain uses TRBV5-1 with TRBJ1-2; D not certain. Germline assignment: CDR1 SGHRS and CDR2 YFSETQ. V lost 2 bases and J 2 bases, leaving 7 bases between the germline ends. This CDR3 region has 13 residues. In DNA, the CDR3 is TGCGCCAGCAGCTTCCGGGAGAACTATGGCTACACCTTC. Translated, it gives CASSFRENYGYTF.